The next 18 T cell receptor beta chains were all read from a single sample in a study of cytomegalovirus exposure and HLA in healthy donors. This PCR relied on a set of 60 Vbeta primers and 13 Jbeta primers. The data were produced by immunoSEQ multiplex PCR, yet TCRdb's version contains in-frame clones alone and is incomplete. The sample carries some 150,000 clones, 60% to 80% recorded once. Input material: PBMCs. The receptors were sampled from a man between 40 and 49 years old in good health and CMV-seronegative.

V is TRBV7-2 and J is TRBJ1-6; the D is unclear. V was cut by 5 bases and J by 0 bases, with 5 bases left in between. Germline assignment: CDR1 SGHTA and CDR2 FQGNSA. The CDR3 runs to 14 residues. The CDR3: CASSPSSYNSPLHF. Written as DNA, the CDR3 is TGTGCCAGCAGCCCGAGCTCCTATAATTCACCCCTCCACTTT.

The V and J genes are TRBV27 and TRBJ2-7; possibly TRBD2 for D (5 bases). The CDR3 contains 14 residues. Trimming removed 4 bases at V and 3 bases at J, with 13 bases between. Germline CDR1 and CDR2: MNHEY and SMNVEV (reference sequence). The chain's CDR3 is CASSSRRRDYEQYF. The CDR3 DNA reads TGTGCCAGCAGTTCACGAAGACGGGACTACGAGCAGTACTTC.

This chain connects TRBV4-1 to TRBJ2-5; TRBD2 might be the D (6 bases). CDR3 size: 15 residues. The V end was cut by 0 bases, the J end by 4 bases, with 12 bases between. Germline V CDR1 and CDR2: MGHRA, YSYEKL. The DNA for the CDR3 is TGCGCCAGCAGCCAAGATCCGCGGGAACTAGAGACCCAGTACTTC. Translating it yields CASSQDPRELETQYF.

This chain uses TRBV27 with TRBJ1-2; possible D gene TRBD1, 5 bases. The CDR3 has 14 amino acids. V shed 4 bases and J shed 0 bases, with 9 bases lying between them. The germline V gene encodes CDR1 MNHEY and CDR2 SMNVEV (reference sequence). The CDR3 coding sequence is TGTGCCAGCAGTTCGGGGGAATCTAACTATGGCTACACCTTC. It yields the protein CASSSGESNYGYTF.

This chain links TRBV4-2 with TRBJ2-7; TRBD1 matches at 8 bases. This CDR3 contains 15 residues. Trimming cost V 4 bases and J 5 bases; bases outside gene matches: 10. Germline loops: CDR1 LGHNA, CDR2 YNFKEQ. CDR3 in DNA: TGTGCCAGCAGCCCTTTGGGGCAGGGGGCGGACGAGCAGTACTTC. Residues: CASSPLGQGADEQYF.

This clone was observed a few times. The V gene is TRBV4-3, the J gene TRBJ1-5, with D possibly being TRBD1 (5 bases). The CDR3 loop spans 14 amino acids. The germline gives CDR1 LGHNA, CDR2 YSLEER. V gave up 0 bases and J gave up 3 bases, with 6 bases separating them. CDR3 sequence reads: CASSQDRANQPQHF. In nucleotides, the CDR3 is TGCGCCAGCAGCCAAGACAGGGCCAATCAGCCCCAGCATTTT.

The rearrangement links TRBV30 to TRBJ2-5; 11 bases agree with TRBD2. Germline V lookup: CDR1 GTSNPN, CDR2 SVGIG (reference sequence). This CDR3 comprises 18 residues. The trim removed 0 bases at V and 0 bases at J, leaving 9 bases unmatched. For the CDR3, the DNA is TGTGCCTGGAGTGTACCCAGGACTAGCGGGTACTACCAAGAGACCCAGTACTTC. It yields the protein CAWSVPRTSGYYQETQYF.

Only a few counts were recorded for this clone. V usage is TRBV29-1 and J usage is TRBJ2-5; D perhaps matches TRBD1 (6 bases). Trimming left V 8 bases short and J 5 bases short, with 15 bases between. This CDR3 comprises 12 residues. Germline values: CDR1 SQVTM, CDR2 ANQGSEA. The CDR3 DNA reads TGCAGCTCCTACAGGGAACGGGAGACCCAGTACTTC. Translated: CSSYRERETQYF.

This clone turned up a few times. The CDR3 here is CASSPLGDRTSPLHF. CDR3 sequence (DNA): TGTGCCAGCTCACCCCTAGGGGACAGAACTTCACCCCTCCACTTT. This rearrangement joins TRBV18 to TRBJ1-6, with TRBD1 matching over 7 bases. V dropped 3 bases and J dropped 9; count of bases not matched to a gene: 8. The germline V gene encodes CDR1 KGHSH and CDR2 LQKENI. The CDR3 length is 15 residues.

This clone turned up a few times. The genes are TRBV6-5 and TRBJ1-2, with D possibly matching TRBD1 (6 bases). The CDR3 extends over 14 amino acids. Trimming took off 2 bases at V and 8 bases at J, with 15 bases between the two ends. Looked up from germline, CDR1 is MNHEY and CDR2 is SVGAGI. The CDR3 DNA reads TGTGCCAGCAGTTACCACGGGACCGACAGGGGCTACACCTTC. Residues: CASSYHGTDRGYTF.

The CDR3 sequence is CASRSAPTDTQYF. The CDR3 nucleotides read TGTGCCAGCAGGAGTGCCCCCACAGATACGCAGTATTTT. The J gene is TRBJ2-3, the V gene TRBV6-5; D is ambiguous. The ends were cut back, 6 bases at V and 2 bases at J, with 9 bases in the middle. This CDR3 has 13 amino acids. CDR1 is MNHEY, CDR2 SVGAGI, per germline.

In DNA, the CDR3 is TGTGCCAGCAGCTCTATTCTCGGGGGGGCAGGGACAGATACGCAGTATTTT. Translating gives CASSSILGGAGTDTQYF. The chain has TRBV7-9 and TRBJ2-3, with TRBD2 matching over 8 bases. CDR1 SEHNR and CDR2 FQNEAQ come from the germline V gene (reference sequence). The CDR3 has 17 amino acids. V lost 4 bases, J lost 3 bases, and 12 bases stayed unmatched.

The gene calls are TRBV25-1 and TRBJ1-1; a possible D gene is TRBD1 (6 bases). Germline V lookup: CDR1 MGHDK, CDR2 SYGVNS. Trimming took 7 bases from V and 7 from J, leaving 28 bases between them. The CDR3 has 17 amino acids. In nucleotides, the CDR3 is TGTGCCAGCACCCCCCTTGGCACAGGGCAGAAGGGTGGTGAAGCTTTCTTT. It encodes CASTPLGTGQKGGEAFF.

This clone was observed once. One end of the junction fails to match germline, which may point to a read error. The J gene is TRBJ2-5, the V gene TRBV7-7, with 7 bases fitting TRBD1. Germline CDR1 reads SSHAT; CDR2 reads FNYEAQ (reference sequence). The CDR3 loop spans 16 amino acids. CDR3 bases: TGTGCTAGCAGCCTTGGAGCAGGGGGTATCCTAGAGACCCAGTACTTC. This sequence encodes CASSLGAGGILETQYF.

The chain carries TRBV19 and TRBJ1-6, with D possibly being TRBD1 (6 bases). Germline V gene data show CDR1 as LNHDA and CDR2 as SQIVND (reference sequence). This CDR3 is 17 amino acids long. V dropped 5 bases and J dropped 7 bases, with 21 bases sitting between them. CDR3 in amino acids: CASSVQATGKINSPLHF. The CDR3 nucleotides read TGTGCCAGTAGTGTCCAGGCTACAGGGAAGATCAATTCACCCCTCCACTTT.

This sequence joins TRBV9 and TRBJ2-7; 10 bases line up with TRBD1. This CDR3 spans 16 amino acids. Germline V gene data show CDR1 as SGDLS and CDR2 as YYNGEE. V dropped 5 bases and J dropped 4; count of bases not matched to a gene: 12. Here the CDR3 reads CASRRFGGTGAYEQYF. The CDR3 DNA reads as TGTGCCAGCAGGCGTTTCGGGGGGACAGGGGCATACGAGCAGTACTTC.

The chain links TRBV28 to TRBJ1-5; D unclear. Trimming left V 2 bases short and J 7 bases short, with 12 bases between. CDR1 and CDR2 (germline): MDHEN, SYDVKM. This CDR3 spans 14 amino acids. This CDR3 is CASSLEGREQPQHF. The CDR3 region has the DNA TGTGCCAGCAGTTTAGAAGGGCGGGAGCAGCCCCAGCATTTT.

CDR3 in amino acids: CASSLEGRSTDTQYF. The CDR3 nucleotides are TGTGCCAGCAGCTTAGAGGGGCGAAGCACAGATACGCAGTATTTT. The V gene is TRBV13, the J gene TRBJ2-3; perhaps TRBD1 as D (5 bases). CDR3 size: 15 residues. V shed 1 base and J shed 0 bases, with 8 bases lying between them. CDR1 and CDR2 from the germline V gene are PRHDT and FYEKMQ (reference sequence).